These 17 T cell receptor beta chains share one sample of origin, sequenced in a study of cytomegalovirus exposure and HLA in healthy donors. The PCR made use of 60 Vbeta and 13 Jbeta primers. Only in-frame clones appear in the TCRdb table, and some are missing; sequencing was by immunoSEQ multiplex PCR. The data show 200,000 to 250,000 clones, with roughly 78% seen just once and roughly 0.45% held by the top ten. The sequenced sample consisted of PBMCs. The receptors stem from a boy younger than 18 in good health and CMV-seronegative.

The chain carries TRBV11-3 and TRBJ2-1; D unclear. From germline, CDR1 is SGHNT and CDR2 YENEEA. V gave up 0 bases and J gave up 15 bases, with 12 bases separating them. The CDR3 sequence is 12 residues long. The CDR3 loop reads CASSLDSPPRFF. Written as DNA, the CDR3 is TGTGCCAGCAGCTTAGATTCACCCCCCAGGTTCTTC.

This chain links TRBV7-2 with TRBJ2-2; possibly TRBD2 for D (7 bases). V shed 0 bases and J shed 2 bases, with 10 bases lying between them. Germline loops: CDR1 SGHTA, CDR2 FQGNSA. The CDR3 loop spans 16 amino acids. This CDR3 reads CASSLAGGGNTGELFF. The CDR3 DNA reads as TGTGCCAGCAGCTTAGCGGGGGGGGGCAACACCGGGGAGCTGTTTTTT.

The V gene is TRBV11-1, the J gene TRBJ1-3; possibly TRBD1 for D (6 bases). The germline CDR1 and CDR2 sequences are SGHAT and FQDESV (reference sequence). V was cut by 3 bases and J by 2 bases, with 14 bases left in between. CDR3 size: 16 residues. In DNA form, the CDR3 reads TGTGCCAGCAGCTTGCTCGTCTCAGGGGCTGGAAACACCATATATTTT. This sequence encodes CASSLLVSGAGNTIYF.

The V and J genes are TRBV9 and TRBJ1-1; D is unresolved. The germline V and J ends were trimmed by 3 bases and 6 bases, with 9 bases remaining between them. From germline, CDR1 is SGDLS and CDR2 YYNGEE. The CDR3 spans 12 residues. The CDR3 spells CASSGLSAEAFF. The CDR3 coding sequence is TGTGCCAGCAGCGGACTTTCGGCTGAAGCTTTCTTT.

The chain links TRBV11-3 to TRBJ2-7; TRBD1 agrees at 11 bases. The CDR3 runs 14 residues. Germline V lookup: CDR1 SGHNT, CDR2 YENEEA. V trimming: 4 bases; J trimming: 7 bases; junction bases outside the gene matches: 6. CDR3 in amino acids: CASSSDRGLGEQYF. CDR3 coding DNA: TGTGCCAGCAGCTCGGACAGGGGGCTGGGTGAGCAGTACTTC.

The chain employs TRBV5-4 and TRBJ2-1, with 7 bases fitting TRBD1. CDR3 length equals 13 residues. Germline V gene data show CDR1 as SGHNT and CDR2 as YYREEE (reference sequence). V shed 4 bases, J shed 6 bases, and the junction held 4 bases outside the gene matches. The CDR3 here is CASSGGQTNEQFF. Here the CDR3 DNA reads TGTGCCAGCAGCGGGGGACAGACCAATGAGCAGTTCTTC.

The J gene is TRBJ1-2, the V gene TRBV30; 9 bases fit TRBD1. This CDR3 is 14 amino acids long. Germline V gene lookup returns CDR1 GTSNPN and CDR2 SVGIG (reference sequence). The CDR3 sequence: CAGEGTGNNYGYTF. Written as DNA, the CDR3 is TGTGCGGGAGAGGGGACAGGGAATAACTATGGCTACACCTTC.

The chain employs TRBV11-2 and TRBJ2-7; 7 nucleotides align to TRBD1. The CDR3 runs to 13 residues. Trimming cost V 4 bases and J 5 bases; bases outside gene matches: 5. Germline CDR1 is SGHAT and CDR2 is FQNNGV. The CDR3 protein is CASSWTGSHEQYF. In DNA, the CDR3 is TGTGCCAGCAGCTGGACAGGATCCCACGAGCAGTACTTC.

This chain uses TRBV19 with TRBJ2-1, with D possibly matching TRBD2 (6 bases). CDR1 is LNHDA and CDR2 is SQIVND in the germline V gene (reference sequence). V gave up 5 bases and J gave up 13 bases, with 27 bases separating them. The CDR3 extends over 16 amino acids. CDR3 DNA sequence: TGTGCCAGTAGTGGGTATGGGAGGCAAGGAACCTTGGAACAGTTCTTC. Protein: CASSGYGRQGTLEQFF.

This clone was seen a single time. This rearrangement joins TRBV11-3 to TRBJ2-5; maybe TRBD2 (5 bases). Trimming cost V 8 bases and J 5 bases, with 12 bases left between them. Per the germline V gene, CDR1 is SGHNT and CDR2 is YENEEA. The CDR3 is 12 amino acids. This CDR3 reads CASGVSAETQYF. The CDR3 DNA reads TGTGCCAGCGGCGTTAGCGCGGAGACCCAGTACTTC.

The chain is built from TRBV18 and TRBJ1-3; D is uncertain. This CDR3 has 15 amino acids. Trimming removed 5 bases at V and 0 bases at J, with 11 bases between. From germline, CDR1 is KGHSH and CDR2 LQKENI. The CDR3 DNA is TGTGCCAGCTCAGCTAGCGTTCCCTCTGGAAACACCATATATTTT. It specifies CASSASVPSGNTIYF.

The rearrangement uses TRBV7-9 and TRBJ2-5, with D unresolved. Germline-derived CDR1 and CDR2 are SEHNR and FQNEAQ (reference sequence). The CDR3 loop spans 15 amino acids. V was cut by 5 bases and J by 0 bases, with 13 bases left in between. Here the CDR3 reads CASSPTATNQETQYF. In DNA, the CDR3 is TGTGCCAGCAGCCCGACTGCGACCAACCAAGAGACCCAGTACTTC. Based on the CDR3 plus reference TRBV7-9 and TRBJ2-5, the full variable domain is DTGVSQNPRHKITKRGQNVTFRCDPISEHNRLYWYRQTLGQGPEFLTYFQNEAQLEKSRLLSDRFSAERPKGSFSTLEIQRTEQGDSAMYLCASSPTATNQETQYFGPGTRLLVL.

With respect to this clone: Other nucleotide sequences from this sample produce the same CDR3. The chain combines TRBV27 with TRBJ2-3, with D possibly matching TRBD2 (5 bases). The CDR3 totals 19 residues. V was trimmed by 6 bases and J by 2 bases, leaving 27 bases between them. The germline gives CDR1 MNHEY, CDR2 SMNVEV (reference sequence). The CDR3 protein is CASSFGLGRWTRPTDTQYF. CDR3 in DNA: TGTGCCAGCAGCTTCGGGCTGGGCCGGTGGACTCGACCCACAGATACGCAGTATTTT.

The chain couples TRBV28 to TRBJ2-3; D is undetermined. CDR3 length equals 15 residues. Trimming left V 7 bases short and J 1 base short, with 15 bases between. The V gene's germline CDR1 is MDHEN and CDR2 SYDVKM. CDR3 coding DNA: TGTGCCAGCACCCCATCCCTATCGGGCACAGATACGCAGTATTTT. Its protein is CASTPSLSGTDTQYF.

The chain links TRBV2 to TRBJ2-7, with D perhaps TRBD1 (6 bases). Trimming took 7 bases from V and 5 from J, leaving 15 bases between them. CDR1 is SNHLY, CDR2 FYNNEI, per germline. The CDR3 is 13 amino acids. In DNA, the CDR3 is TGTGCCAGCACCCGACAGGAGATCAACGAGCAGTACTTC. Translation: CASTRQEINEQYF.

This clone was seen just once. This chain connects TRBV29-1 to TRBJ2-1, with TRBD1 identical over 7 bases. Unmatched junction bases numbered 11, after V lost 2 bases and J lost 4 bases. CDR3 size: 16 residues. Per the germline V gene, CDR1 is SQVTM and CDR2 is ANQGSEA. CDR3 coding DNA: TGCAGCGTTGAACCCAGGGGGTCACTTTTTTACAATGAGCAGTTCTTC. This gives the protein CSVEPRGSLFYNEQFF.

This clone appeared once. CDR3: CSVVERVNTGELFF. Here the CDR3 DNA reads TGCAGCGTTGTGGAGAGGGTCAACACCGGGGAGCTGTTTTTT. The chain is built from TRBV29-1 and TRBJ2-2, with D possibly TRBD2 on 5 matching bases. The CDR3 runs 14 residues. CDR1 is SQVTM and CDR2 is ANQGSEA in the germline V gene. The germline V and J ends were trimmed by 4 bases and 2 bases, with 11 bases remaining between them.